Here is one T cell receptor beta chain with its context. It has no known antigen specificity. Per-nucleotide qualities are absent, and no much larger clonotype sits a single base away. Genomic DNA was extracted from sorted cells for sequencing of the TCRbeta CDR3 region. TCRbeta CDR3 regions were sequenced using the immunoSEQ Assay. Here the immuneACCESS table is served through TCRdb, limited to in-frame sequences with V and J called. Missing clones are a known gap in these copies; in checked studies unresolved V genes cover under half, and the rest lacks a known reason. Across this sample there are about 48,000 clones, with 80% to 90% seen only once. Roughly 54% of the sample rests with the top ten. These data come from a study of OX40 agonist ivuxolimab in advanced cancers. General notes on the study: Ivuxolimab, which targeted the costimulatory receptor OX40 (CD134), was an agonistic, fully human IgG2 monoclonal antibody. A male proportion of 82.7% and a mean age of around 60 years, ranging from 23 to 79, were recorded for the dose-escalation cohort. Of the 50 to 55 dose-escalation patients, hepatocellular carcinoma was present in 19, melanoma in roughly 15, renal cell carcinoma in 9 and head and neck cancer in 9. Intravenous ivuxolimab was administered to patients every 2 weeks at six dose levels: 0.01, 0.1, 0.3, 1.5, 3 and 10 mg/kg. Peripheral TCRbeta sequencing aimed to test whether ivuxolimab altered TCR sequence diversity and caused clonal T-cell expansion. The paper reports the monotherapy dose-escalation portion (N of about 47 patients) of the phase I ivuxolimab trial. Partial responses occurred in three dose-escalation patients: two with cutaneous melanoma and one with hepatocellular carcinoma. Patients were allowed to have had prior anti-PD-1, anti-PD-L1 or anti-CTLA-4 therapy, and approximately 40% of the dose-escalation patients had been treated with checkpoint inhibitors. Results and caveats for the whole study, not just this receptor: Antigen specificity was not determined for the clonally expanded peripheral T cells. Low levels of normalized T-cell clonal expansion were also seen in some nonresponding patients. On average, CD8+ T cells showed more expanded clones than CD4+ T cells after ivuxolimab. In the 0.1-3.0 mg/kg groups, partial responders were among the patients with the lowest normalized peripheral clonal expansion, particularly in CD8+ T cells. At doses from 0.1 to 3.0 mg/kg, clonal expansion was seen in both CD4+ and CD8+ blood T cells between baseline and week 6.

Patients with a history of autoimmune disease or receiving systemic immunosuppression were excluded from the trial. Peripheral blood for TCR sequencing was collected from all dose cohorts at baseline, on cycle 4 day 1, and on cycle 7 day 1. Samples were obtained from an open-label, multicenter, first-in-human phase I dose-escalation trial of ivuxolimab. Adults with locally advanced or metastatic head and neck squamous cell, hepatocellular, melanoma or renal cell carcinoma were enrolled in the trial. CD4+ and CD8+ T cells were sorted separately from peripheral blood before TCR sequencing. V drops 4 bases and J drops 3 bases, leaving 18 bases in between. Reading from cysteine to phenylalanine, the CDR3 counts 16 amino acids. The only DNA kept is the CDR3, 48 bases in frame from the first base. From a lookup of the germline V gene, CDR1 and CDR2 are SQVTM and ANQGSEA.

The sequenced sample was CD4+ or CD8+ T cells sorted from blood, obtained in a trial of the OX40 agonist ivuxolimab. The chain joins TRBV29-1 to TRBJ2-2; the D segment cannot be called with confidence. This clonotype originated in an adult with an advanced solid tumor such as melanoma, head and neck, liver or kidney cancer. The CDR3 amino acid sequence is: CSVARSDIGDTGELFF. The sequenced DNA: TGCAGCGTTGCCCGAAGCGATATTGGGGACACCGGGGAGCTGTTTTTT.